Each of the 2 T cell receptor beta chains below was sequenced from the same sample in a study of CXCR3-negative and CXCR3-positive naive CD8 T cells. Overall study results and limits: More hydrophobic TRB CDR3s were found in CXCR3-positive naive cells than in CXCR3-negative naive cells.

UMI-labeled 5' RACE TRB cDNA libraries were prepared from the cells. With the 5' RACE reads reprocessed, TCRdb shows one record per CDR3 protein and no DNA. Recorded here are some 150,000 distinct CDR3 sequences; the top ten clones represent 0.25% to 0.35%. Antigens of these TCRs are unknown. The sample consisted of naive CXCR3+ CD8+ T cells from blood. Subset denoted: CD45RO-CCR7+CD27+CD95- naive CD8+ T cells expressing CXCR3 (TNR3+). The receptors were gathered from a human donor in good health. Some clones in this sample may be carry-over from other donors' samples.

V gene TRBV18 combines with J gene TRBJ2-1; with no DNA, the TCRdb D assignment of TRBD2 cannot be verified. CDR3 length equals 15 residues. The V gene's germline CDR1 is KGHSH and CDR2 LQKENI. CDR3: CASSPTSGYGNEQFF.

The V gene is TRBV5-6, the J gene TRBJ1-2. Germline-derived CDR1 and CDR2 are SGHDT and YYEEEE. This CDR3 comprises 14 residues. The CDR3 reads CASTWTESFYGYTF.